The 14 T cell receptor beta chains reported below all come from one sample, sequenced in a study of CD8 T cells in Susac syndrome. RNA was extracted with the RNeasy kit, and a quantity of about 0.45 to 1 ug was reverse transcribed using random hexamers. MiXCR, run by TCRdb on the immunoSEQ multiplex PCR reads, gives a single entry per CDR3 protein. The sample records around 69,000 distinct CDR3 sequences, approximately 95% being singletons. The sequenced material came from CD8+ T cells from PBMCs. Receptor source: a human donor with Susac syndrome.

CDR3 nucleotide sequence: TGTGCCAGCAGCTGGGACGGGGGGGCCAATGAGCAGTTCTTC. This encodes CASSWDGGANEQFF. The rearrangement links TRBV7-3 to TRBJ2-1, with TRBD2 identical over 8 bases. Per the germline V gene, CDR1 is SGHTA and CDR2 is FQGTGA. The CDR3 spans 14 residues. V gave up 4 bases and J gave up 6 bases; unmatched junction bases: 5. The variable domain in full, completed from reference TRBV7-3 and TRBJ2-1, reads GAGVSQTPSNKVTEKGKYVELRCDPISGHTALYWYRQSLGQGPEFLIYFQGTGAADDSGLPNDRFFAVRPEGSVSTLKIQRTERGDSAVYLCASSWDGGANEQFFGPGTRLTVL.

This rearrangement joins TRBV6-1 to TRBJ1-3; 8 positions agree with TRBD1. V shed 1 base, J shed 8 bases, and the junction held 7 bases outside the gene matches. The CDR3 totals 15 residues. Germline V gene data show CDR1 as MNHNS and CDR2 as SASEGT. In DNA, the CDR3 is TGTGCCAGCAGTGAAGAAGACAGGGGAGGAGACACCATATATTTT. This sequence encodes CASSEEDRGGDTIYF.

V and J are TRBV27 and TRBJ1-1; possible D gene TRBD1, 5 bases. CDR3 size: 13 residues. The germline V gene encodes CDR1 MNHEY and CDR2 SMNVEV (reference sequence). Trimming stripped 3 bases from V and 3 bases from J, with 8 bases between. This CDR3 reads CASSLTAYTEAFF. CDR3 DNA sequence: TGTGCCAGCAGTTTGACAGCCTACACTGAAGCTTTCTTT.

This clonotype was picked up one time. V usage is TRBV30 and J usage is TRBJ1-1; D may be TRBD1 (5 bases). V dropped 1 base and J dropped 4 bases, with 10 bases sitting between them. Germline assignment: CDR1 GTSNPN and CDR2 SVGIG (reference sequence). The length of the CDR3 is 13 residues. CDR3 sequence (DNA): TGTGCCTGGAGTGCCGGGGGTAGCACTGAAGCTTTCTTT. Protein product: CAWSAGGSTEAFF.

This rearrangement joins TRBV20-1 to TRBJ2-5, with TRBD2 matching 12 bases. Unmatched junction bases numbered 3, after V lost 8 bases and J lost 5 bases. This CDR3 has 12 residues. Germline values: CDR1 DFQATT, CDR2 SNEGSKA (reference sequence). For the CDR3, the DNA is TGCAGTACCGGACTAGCGGGGGAGACCCAGTACTTC. This codes for CSTGLAGETQYF.

This chain links TRBV2 with TRBJ1-2, with TRBD1 matching over 9 bases. Unmatched junction bases numbered 24, after V lost 2 bases and J lost 5 bases. CDR3 length: 21 residues. In germline, CDR1 is SNHLY, CDR2 FYNNEI. Here the CDR3 reads CASSEISWDRVVKGIRYGYTF. The CDR3 DNA sequence: TGTGCCAGCAGTGAAATCAGTTGGGACAGGGTTGTTAAAGGAATTAGGTATGGCTACACCTTC.

The chain carries TRBV20-1 and TRBJ1-6; D may be TRBD1 (6 bases). V gave up 3 bases and J gave up 8 bases, with 14 bases separating them. Germline assignment: CDR1 DFQATT and CDR2 SNEGSKA (reference sequence). CDR3 size: 14 residues. The CDR3 protein is CSASYREKDSPLHF. In DNA, the CDR3 is TGCAGTGCTAGTTACAGGGAGAAGGATTCACCCCTCCACTTT.

The chain carries TRBV28 and TRBJ2-7; 7 bases fit TRBD1. CDR1 is MDHEN, CDR2 SYDVKM, per germline. The CDR3 contains 15 residues. Unmatched junction bases numbered 12, after V lost 5 bases and J lost 5 bases. The CDR3 loop is CASSADPGGIDEQYF. The CDR3 nucleotides read TGTGCCAGCAGTGCCGACCCAGGGGGAATCGACGAGCAGTACTTC.

Only a few counts were recorded for this clonotype. V is TRBV4-3 and J is TRBJ2-5; a weak D match, TRBD1 (5 bases). This CDR3 is 15 amino acids long. Germline V gene data show CDR1 as LGHNA and CDR2 as YSLEER. Trimming removed 4 bases at V and 0 bases at J, with 12 bases between. The CDR3 sequence: CASSLIARDQETQYF. CDR3 DNA sequence: TGCGCCAGCAGCCTTATTGCCAGGGACCAAGAGACCCAGTACTTC.

Written as DNA, the CDR3 is TGCGCCAGCAGCTTGAGGCAGGGCTCCGGGCGGGAGTTTCTCCAAGAGACCCAGTACTTC. Its translation is CASSLRQGSGREFLQETQYF. V and J are TRBV5-1 and TRBJ2-5, with 7 bases fitting TRBD2. V gave up 1 base and J gave up 1 base; unmatched junction bases: 19. Germline lookup yields CDR1 SGHRS and CDR2 YFSETQ. This CDR3 is built from 20 residues.

The chain is built from TRBV5-1 and TRBJ2-4; D unclear. This CDR3 is 15 amino acids long. From germline, CDR1 is SGHRS and CDR2 YFSETQ. The V end lost 0 bases, the J end lost 0 bases, and 7 bases lay between the germline ends. The CDR3 DNA follows: TGCGCCAGCAGCTTGGGAGGAGTAGCCAAAAACATTCAGTACTTC. Encoded protein: CASSLGGVAKNIQYF.

This clonotype was picked up one time. The CDR3 loop reads CASRLVDTQYF. The CDR3 DNA reads as TGTGCCAGCAGACTAGTGGATACGCAGTATTTT. The chain is built from TRBV6-2 or TRBV6-3 and TRBJ2-3, with D perhaps TRBD2 (5 bases). Trimming pared 6 bases from V and 6 bases from J, leaving 7 bases between. Germline CDR1 reads MNHEY; CDR2 reads SVGEGT. The CDR3 has 11 amino acids.

This chain joins TRBV12-3 or TRBV12-4 and TRBJ2-1; D might be TRBD1 or TRBD2, each matching 5 bases. This CDR3 region has 14 residues. The V end was cut by 3 bases, the J end by 5 bases, with 11 bases between. The CDR3 nucleotides read TGTGCCAGCAGTTTCCGGGACGGGGACAATGAGCAGTTCTTC. It codes for CASSFRDGDNEQFF.

The chain uses TRBV27 and TRBJ2-3; D call uncertain. CDR3 length: 12 residues. The germline CDR1 and CDR2 sequences are MNHEY and SMNVEV (reference sequence). Trimming shortened V by 5 bases and J by 1 base, and 4 bases separated the two germline ends. This chain's CDR3 is CASSQRTDTQYF. The CDR3 nucleotides are TGTGCCAGCAGTCAGCGCACAGATACGCAGTATTTT.